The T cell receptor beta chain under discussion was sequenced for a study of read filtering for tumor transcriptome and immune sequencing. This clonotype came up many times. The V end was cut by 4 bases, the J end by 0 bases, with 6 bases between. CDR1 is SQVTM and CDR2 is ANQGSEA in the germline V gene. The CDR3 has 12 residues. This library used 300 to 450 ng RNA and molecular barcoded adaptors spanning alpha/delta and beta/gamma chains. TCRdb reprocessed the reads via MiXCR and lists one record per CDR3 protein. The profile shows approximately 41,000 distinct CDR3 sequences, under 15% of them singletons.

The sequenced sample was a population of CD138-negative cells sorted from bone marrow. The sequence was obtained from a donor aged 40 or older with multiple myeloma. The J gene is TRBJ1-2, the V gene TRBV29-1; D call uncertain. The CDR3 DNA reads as TGCAGCGTTGTTTCCGCTAACTATGGCTACACCTTC. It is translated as CSVVSANYGYTF.